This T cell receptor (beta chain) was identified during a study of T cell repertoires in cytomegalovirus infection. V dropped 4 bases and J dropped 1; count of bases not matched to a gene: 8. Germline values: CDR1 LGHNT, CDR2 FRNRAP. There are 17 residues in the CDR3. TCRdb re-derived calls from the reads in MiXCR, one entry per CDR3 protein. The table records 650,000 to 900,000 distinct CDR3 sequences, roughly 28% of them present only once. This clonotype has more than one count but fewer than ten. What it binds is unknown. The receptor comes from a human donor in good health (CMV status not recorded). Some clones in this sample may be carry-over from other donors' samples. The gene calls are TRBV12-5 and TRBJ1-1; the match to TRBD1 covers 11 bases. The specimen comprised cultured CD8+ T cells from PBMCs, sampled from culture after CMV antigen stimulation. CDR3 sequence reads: CASGWTGGRGSNTEAFF. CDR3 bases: TGTGCTAGTGGTTGGACAGGGGGCAGGGGTTCGAACACTGAAGCTTTCTTT.